This TCR beta chain was recorded in a study of blood T cell repertoires in COVID-19. For the study at large: PBMCs, B-cell-depleted T cells, or T cells were the source of the cDNA or gDNA that made up the material.

V was trimmed by 3 bases and J by 7 bases, leaving 13 bases between them. Germline V gene lookup returns CDR1 SNHLY and CDR2 FYNNEI. There are 15 residues in the CDR3. Clinical history as reported by participants underpinned cohort assignment. In the original analysis: The assay estimated nucleated cells by amplifying reference gene primers. Data came from immunoSEQ multiplex PCR; TCRdb stores just in-frame clones and leaves some out. V, J and clone size reflect that table, while D and trimming were determined from the DNA. The table records roughly 200,000 clones, 70% to 90% of them present only once.

Sequencing was performed on PBMCs or T cells enriched from blood (not recorded which). This TCR came from a woman aged 40 to 50 with acute COVID-19. The rearrangement links TRBV2 to TRBJ1-6; D is undetermined. Here the CDR3 DNA reads TGTGCCAGCAGTGATCTCGGAAAGCGGAATTCACCCCTCCACTTT. Encoded protein: CASSDLGKRNSPLHF.